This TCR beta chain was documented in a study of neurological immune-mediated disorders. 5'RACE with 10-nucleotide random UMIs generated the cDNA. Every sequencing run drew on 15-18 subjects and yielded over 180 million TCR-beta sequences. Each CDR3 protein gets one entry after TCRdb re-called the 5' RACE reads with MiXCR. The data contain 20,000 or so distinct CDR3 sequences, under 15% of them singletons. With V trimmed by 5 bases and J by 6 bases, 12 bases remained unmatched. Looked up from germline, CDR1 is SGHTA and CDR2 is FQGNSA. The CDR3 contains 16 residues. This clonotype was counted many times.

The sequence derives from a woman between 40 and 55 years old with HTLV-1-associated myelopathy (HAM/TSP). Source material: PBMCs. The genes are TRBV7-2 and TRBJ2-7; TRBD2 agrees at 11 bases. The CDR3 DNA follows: TGTGCCAGCAGCGGACTAGCGGGCGCCGAAGGAGGCGAGCAGTACTTC. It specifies CASSGLAGAEGGEQYF.